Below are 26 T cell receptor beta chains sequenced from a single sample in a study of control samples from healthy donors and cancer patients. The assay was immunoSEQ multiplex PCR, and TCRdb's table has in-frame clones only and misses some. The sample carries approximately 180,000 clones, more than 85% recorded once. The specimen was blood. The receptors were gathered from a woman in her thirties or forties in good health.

The CDR3 DNA is TGTGCCACCAGCAGGGGGACTAATTACGAGCAGTACTTC. It yields the protein CATSRGTNYEQYF. This chain links TRBV15 with TRBJ2-7; 7 bases map to TRBD2. The germline CDR1 and CDR2 sequences are LNHNV and YYDKDF (reference sequence). V shed 3 bases and J 4 bases; nucleotides not matched to a gene: 3. The CDR3 has 13 residues.

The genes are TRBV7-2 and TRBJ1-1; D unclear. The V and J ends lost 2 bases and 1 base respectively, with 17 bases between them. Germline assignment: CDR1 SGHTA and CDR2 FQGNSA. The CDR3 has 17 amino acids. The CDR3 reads CASSLYRGDGPNTEAFF. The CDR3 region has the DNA TGTGCCAGCAGCTTATACCGTGGCGACGGCCCGAACACTGAAGCTTTCTTT.

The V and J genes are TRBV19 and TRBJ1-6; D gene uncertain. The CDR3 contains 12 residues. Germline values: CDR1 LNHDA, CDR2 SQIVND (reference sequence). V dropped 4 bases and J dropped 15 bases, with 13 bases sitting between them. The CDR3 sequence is CASSTPGRSLHF. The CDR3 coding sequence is TGTGCCAGTAGTACCCCCGGGAGGAGCCTCCACTTT. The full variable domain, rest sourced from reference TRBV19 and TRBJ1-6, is DGGITQSPKYLFRKEGQNVTLSCEQNLNHDAMYWYRQDPGQGLRLIYYSQIVNDFQKGDIAEGYSVSREKKESFPLTVTSAQKNPTAFYLCASSTPGRSLHFGNGTRLTVT.

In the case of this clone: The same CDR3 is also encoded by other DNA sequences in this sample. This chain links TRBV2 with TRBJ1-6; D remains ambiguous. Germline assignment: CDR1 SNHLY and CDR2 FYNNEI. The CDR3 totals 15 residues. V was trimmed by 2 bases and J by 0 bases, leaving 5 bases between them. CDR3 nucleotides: TGTGCCAGCAGTGAACTGAGCTCCTATAATTCACCCCTCCACTTT. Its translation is CASSELSSYNSPLHF.

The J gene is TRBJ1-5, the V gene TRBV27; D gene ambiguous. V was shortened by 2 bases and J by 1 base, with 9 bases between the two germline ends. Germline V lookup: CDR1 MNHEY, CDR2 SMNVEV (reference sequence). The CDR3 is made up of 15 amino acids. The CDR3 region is CASSLTSYSNQPQHF. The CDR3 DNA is TGTGCCAGCAGTTTAACATCATACAGCAATCAGCCCCAGCATTTT.

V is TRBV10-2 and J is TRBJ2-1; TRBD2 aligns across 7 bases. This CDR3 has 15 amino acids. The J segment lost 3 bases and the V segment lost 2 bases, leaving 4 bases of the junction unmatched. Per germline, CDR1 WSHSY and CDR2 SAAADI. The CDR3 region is CASSEKRGYYNEQFF. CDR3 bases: TGCGCCAGCAGTGAGAAGCGGGGATACTACAATGAGCAGTTCTTC.

Here the CDR3 DNA reads TGCGCCAGCAGCTTGAGGGCGGAGACTGATGAGCAGTTCTTC. Its translation is CASSLRAETDEQFF. J is TRBJ2-1 and V is TRBV5-1; D unclear. The CDR3 loop spans 14 amino acids. Per germline, CDR1 SGHRS and CDR2 YFSETQ. Trimming stripped 1 base from V and 8 bases from J, with 13 bases between.

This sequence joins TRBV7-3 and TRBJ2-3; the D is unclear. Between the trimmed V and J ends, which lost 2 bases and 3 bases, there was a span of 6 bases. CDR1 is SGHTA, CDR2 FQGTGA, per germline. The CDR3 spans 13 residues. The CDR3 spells CASSLLRTDTQYF. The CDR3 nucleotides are TGTGCCAGCAGCTTACTCAGGACAGATACGCAGTATTTT.

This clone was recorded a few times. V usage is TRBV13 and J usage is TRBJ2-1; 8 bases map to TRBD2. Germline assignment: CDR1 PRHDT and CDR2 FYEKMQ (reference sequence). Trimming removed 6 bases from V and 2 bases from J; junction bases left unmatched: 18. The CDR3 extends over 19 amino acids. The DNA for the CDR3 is TGTGCCAGCAGTCGTCGGGGGGGCAGGTCTCAATACACCTACAATGAGCAGTTCTTC. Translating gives CASSRRGGRSQYTYNEQFF.

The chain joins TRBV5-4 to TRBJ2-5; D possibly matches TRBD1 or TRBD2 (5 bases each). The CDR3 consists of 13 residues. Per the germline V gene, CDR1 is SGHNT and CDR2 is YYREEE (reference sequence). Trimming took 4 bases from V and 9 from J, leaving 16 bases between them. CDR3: CASSPSVGGSQYF. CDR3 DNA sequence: TGTGCCAGCAGCCCCTCGGTTGGGGGATCCCAGTACTTC.

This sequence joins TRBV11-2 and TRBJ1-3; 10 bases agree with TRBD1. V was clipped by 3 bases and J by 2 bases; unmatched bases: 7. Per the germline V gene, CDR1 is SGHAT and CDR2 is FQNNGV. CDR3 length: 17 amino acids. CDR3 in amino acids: CASSFSTGQGAGNTIYF. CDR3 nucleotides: TGTGCCAGCAGCTTTAGCACCGGACAGGGGGCTGGAAACACCATATATTTT.

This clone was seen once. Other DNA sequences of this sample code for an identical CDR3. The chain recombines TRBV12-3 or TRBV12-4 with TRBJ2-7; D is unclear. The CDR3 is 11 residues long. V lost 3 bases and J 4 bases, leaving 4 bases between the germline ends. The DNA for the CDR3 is TGTGCCAGCAGTTTGGGTTACGAGCAGTACTTC. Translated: CASSLGYEQYF.

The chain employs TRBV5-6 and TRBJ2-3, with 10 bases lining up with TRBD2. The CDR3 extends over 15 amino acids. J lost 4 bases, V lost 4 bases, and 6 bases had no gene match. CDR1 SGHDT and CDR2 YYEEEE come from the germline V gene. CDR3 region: CASSPSGGAADTQYF. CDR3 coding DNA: TGTGCCAGCAGCCCGAGCGGGGGGGCAGCAGATACGCAGTATTTT.

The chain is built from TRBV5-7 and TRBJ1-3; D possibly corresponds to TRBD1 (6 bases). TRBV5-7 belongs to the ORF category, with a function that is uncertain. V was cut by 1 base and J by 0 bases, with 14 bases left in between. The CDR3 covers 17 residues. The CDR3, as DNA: TGTGCCAGCAGCTTGTGTTGGGGGCGAAACTCTGGAAACACCATATATTTT. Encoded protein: CASSLCWGRNSGNTIYF.

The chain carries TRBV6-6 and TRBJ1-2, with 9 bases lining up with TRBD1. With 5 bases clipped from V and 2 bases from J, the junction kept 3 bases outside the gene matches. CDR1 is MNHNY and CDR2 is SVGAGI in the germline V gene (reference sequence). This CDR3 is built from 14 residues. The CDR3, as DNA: TGTGCCAGCAGTCAGACAGGGGGGAACTATGGCTACACCTTC. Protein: CASSQTGGNYGYTF.

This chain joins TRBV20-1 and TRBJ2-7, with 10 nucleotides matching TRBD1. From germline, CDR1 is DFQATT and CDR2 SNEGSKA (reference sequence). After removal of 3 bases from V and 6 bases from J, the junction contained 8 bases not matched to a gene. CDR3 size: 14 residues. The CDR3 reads CSASGGQGTREQYF. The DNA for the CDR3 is TGCAGTGCTAGTGGGGGACAGGGGACTCGCGAGCAGTACTTC.

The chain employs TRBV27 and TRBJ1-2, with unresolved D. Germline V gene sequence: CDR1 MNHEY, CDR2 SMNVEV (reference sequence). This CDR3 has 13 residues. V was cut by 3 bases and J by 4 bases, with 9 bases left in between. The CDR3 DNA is TGTGCCAGCAGTTTGAACGGACCCTATGGCTACACCTTC. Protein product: CASSLNGPYGYTF.

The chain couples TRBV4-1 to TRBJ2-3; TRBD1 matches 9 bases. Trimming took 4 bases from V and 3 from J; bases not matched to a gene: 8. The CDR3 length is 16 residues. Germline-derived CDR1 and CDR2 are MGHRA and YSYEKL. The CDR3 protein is CASSRTGGSGTDTQYF. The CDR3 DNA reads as TGCGCCAGCAGCCGTACAGGGGGCTCGGGGACAGATACGCAGTATTTT.

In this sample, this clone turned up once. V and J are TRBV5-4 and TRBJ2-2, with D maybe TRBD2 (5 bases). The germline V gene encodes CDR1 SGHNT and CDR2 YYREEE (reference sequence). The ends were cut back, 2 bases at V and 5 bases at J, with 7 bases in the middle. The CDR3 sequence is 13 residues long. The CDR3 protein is CASSFTGTGELFF. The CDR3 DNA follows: TGTGCCAGCAGCTTTACGGGGACCGGGGAGCTGTTTTTT. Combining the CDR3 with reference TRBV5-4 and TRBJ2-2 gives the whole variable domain ETGVTQSPTHLIKTRGQQVTLRCSSQSGHNTVSWYQQALGQGPQFIFQYYREEENGRGNFPPRFSGLQFPNYSSELNVNALELDDSALYLCASSFTGTGELFFGEGSRLTVL.

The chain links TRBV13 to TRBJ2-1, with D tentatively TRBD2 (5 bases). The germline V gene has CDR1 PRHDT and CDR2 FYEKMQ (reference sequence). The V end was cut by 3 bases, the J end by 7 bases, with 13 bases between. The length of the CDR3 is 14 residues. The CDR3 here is CASSFRGSLNEQFF. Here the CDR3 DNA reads TGTGCCAGCAGCTTCAGAGGGTCCTTGAATGAGCAGTTCTTC.

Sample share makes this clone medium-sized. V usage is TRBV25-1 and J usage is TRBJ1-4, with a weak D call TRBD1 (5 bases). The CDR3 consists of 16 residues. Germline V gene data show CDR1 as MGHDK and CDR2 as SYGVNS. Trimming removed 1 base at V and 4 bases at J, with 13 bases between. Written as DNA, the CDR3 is TGTGCCAGCAGTGAATCGAAACGGGGGTATAATGAAAAACTGTTTTTT. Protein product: CASSESKRGYNEKLFF.

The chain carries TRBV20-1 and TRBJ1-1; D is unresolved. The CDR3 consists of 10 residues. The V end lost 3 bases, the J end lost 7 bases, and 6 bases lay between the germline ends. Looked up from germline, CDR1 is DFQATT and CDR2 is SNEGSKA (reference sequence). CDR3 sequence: CSASRLEAFF. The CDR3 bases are TGCAGTGCTAGCAGGCTTGAAGCTTTCTTT.

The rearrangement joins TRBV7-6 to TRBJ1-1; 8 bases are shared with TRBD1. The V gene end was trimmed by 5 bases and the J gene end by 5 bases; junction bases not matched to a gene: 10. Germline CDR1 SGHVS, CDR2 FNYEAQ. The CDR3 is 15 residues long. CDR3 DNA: TGTGCCAGCAGCCGTCGGACAGGGATGGAGACTGAAGCTTTCTTT. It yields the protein CASSRRTGMETEAFF.

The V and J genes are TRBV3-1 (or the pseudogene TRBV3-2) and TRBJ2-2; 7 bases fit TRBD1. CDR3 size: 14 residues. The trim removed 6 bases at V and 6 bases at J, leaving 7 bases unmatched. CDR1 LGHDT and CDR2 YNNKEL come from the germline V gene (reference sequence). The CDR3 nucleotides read TGTGCCAGCAGGCAAATAGGGGGCCCCGGGGAGCTGTTTTTT. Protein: CASRQIGGPGELFF.

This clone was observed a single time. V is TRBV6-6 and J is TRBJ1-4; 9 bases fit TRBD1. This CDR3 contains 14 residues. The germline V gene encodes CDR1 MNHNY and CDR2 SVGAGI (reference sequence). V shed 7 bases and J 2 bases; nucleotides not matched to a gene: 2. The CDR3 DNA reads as TGTGCCAGCAAAGGGACAGGGACTAATGAAAAACTGTTTTTT. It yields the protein CASKGTGTNEKLFF.

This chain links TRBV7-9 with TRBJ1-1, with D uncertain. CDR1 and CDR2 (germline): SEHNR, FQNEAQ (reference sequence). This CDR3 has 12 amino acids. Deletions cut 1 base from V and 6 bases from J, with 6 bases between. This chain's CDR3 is CASSLVGAEAFF. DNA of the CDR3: TGTGCCAGCAGCTTAGTGGGCGCTGAAGCTTTCTTT. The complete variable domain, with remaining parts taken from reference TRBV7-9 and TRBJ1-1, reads DTGVSQNPRHKITKRGQNVTFRCDPISEHNRLYWYRQTLGQGPEFLTYFQNEAQLEKSRLLSDRFSAERPKGSFSTLEIQRTEQGDSAMYLCASSLVGAEAFFGQGTRLTVV.